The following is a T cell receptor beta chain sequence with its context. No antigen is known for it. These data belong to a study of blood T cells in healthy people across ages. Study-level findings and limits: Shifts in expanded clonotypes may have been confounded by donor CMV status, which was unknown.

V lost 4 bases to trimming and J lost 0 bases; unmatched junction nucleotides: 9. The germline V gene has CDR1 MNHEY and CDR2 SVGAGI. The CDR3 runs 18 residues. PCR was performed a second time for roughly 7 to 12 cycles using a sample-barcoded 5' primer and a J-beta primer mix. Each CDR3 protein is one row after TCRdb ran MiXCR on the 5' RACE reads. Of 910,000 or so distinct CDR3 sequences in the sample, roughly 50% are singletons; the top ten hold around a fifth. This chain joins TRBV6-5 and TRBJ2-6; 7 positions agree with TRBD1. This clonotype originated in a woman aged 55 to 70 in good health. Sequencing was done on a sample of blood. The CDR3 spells CASSLSGQPFSGANVLTF. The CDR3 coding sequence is TGTGCCAGCAGTTTGTCGGGACAGCCCTTCTCTGGGGCCAACGTCCTGACTTTC.